This T cell receptor (beta chain) was found in a study of T cells in women clearing cervical HPV infection. Whole-study context: Controls gave blood once infection was undetectable; cases at lesion identification. Case blood was drawn a median around 140 days after lesion detection. HLA type stays a possible confounder, typing being limited.

Overall study results and limits: Richness differences could reflect unmeasured T-cell content per sample.

V shed 5 bases and J shed 1 base, with 12 bases lying between them. Germline CDR1 is SEHNR and CDR2 is FQNEAQ (reference sequence). The CDR3 has 14 amino acids. Produced via immunoSEQ multiplex PCR; TCRdb's table is partial and in-frame only. In all, the sample yields about 36,000 clones. With respect to this clone: What it binds is unknown. The read terminates 3 residues ahead of where the CDR3 ends, so the germline J gene completes it.

The receptor was derived from a woman aged 18 to 75 with a cervical HPV16 infection that either progressed to CIN3+ or cleared (not recorded which). Sequencing was carried out using blood buffy coat. The chain is built from TRBV7-9 and TRBJ2-7; no firm D call. The part of the CDR3 DNA that was read is TGTGCCAGCAGCCCAGGAGCCTCGTCCTACGAG. Amino acids: CASSPGASSYE. In full, the CDR3 reads CASSPGASSYEQYF. Full variable domain (outside the CDR3, taken from reference TRBV7-9 and TRBJ2-7): DTGVSQNPRHKITKRGQNVTFRCDPISEHNRLYWYRQTLGQGPEFLTYFQNEAQLEKSRLLSDRFSAERPKGSFSTLEIQRTEQGDSAMYLCASSPGASSYEQYFGPGTRLTVT.